The 11 T cell receptor beta chains below come from one sample, sequenced in a study of blood T cell repertoires in COVID-19. Using immunoSEQ multiplex PCR, the repertoire was profiled, and TCRdb retains in-frame clones only, with some absent. Here the sample spans approximately 130,000 clones, 75% to 90% being singletons. Sequencing used peripheral blood. The receptors were sampled from a human donor in a cohort sampled during active COVID-19.

The V and J genes are TRBV24-1 and TRBJ2-3, with 9 bases that match TRBD1. The V gene's germline CDR1 is KGHDR and CDR2 SFDVKD. Losses at the gene ends were 4 bases for V and 6 bases for J; bases not matched to a gene: 10. The CDR3 loop spans 16 amino acids. CDR3 amino acids: CATSDPTGGAVDTQYF. In DNA form, the CDR3 reads TGTGCCACCAGTGACCCCACAGGGGGCGCGGTGGATACGCAGTATTTT.

This clone appeared once. The rearrangement joins TRBV11-2 to TRBJ2-2; the match to TRBD2 covers 8 bases. CDR3 length: 15 amino acids. V gave up 7 bases and J gave up 4 bases; unmatched junction bases: 8. Germline V gives CDR1 SGHAT, CDR2 FQNNGV. CDR3 sequence: CASTRSRGGTGELFF. CDR3 bases: TGTGCCAGCACGCGGAGCCGGGGGGGCACCGGGGAGCTGTTTTTT.

The chain carries TRBV6-5 and TRBJ2-3; perhaps TRBD2 as D (5 bases). Per germline, CDR1 MNHEY and CDR2 SVGAGI. The germline V and J ends were trimmed by 7 bases and 4 bases, with 12 bases remaining between them. The length of the CDR3 is 13 residues. This CDR3 reads CASIRRGSDTQYF. CDR3 sequence (DNA): TGTGCCAGCATCCGTCGCGGGTCAGATACGCAGTATTTT.

The gene calls are TRBV5-4 and TRBJ1-1; tentative D call: TRBD1 (6 bases). This CDR3 is built from 14 residues. The germline CDR1 and CDR2 sequences are SGHNT and YYREEE (reference sequence). The V and J ends lost 2 bases and 6 bases respectively, with 14 bases between them. Here the CDR3 DNA reads TGTGCCAGCAGCTTAGGGGGGGGAAGAGCTGAAGCTTTCTTT. Translation gives CASSLGGGRAEAFF.

The chain is built from TRBV5-6 and TRBJ1-3, with D possibly being TRBD1 (6 bases). The CDR3 consists of 16 residues. Germline values: CDR1 SGHDT, CDR2 YYEEEE. The V gene lost 6 bases and the J gene lost 5 bases, with 21 bases spanning the gap. The CDR3 protein is CASMGHKGGKRNTIYF. The CDR3 region has the DNA TGTGCCAGCATGGGGCATAAGGGGGGGAAAAGAAACACCATATATTTT.

The chain employs TRBV6-2 or TRBV6-3 and TRBJ2-1; 10 bases map to TRBD2. Losses at the gene ends were 4 bases for V and 7 bases for J; bases not matched to a gene: 13. Germline CDR1 MNHEY, CDR2 SVGEGT. The CDR3 has 17 amino acids. CDR3 loop: CASSFYTSGRAANEQFF. The CDR3 bases are TGTGCCAGCAGTTTTTACACAAGCGGGAGGGCCGCGAATGAGCAGTTCTTC.

The chain is built from TRBV5-1 and TRBJ1-6, with D tentatively TRBD1 (5 bases). The CDR3 runs to 13 residues. In germline, CDR1 is SGHRS, CDR2 YFSETQ. V lost 0 bases, J lost 10 bases, and 8 bases lay in between. CDR3 in DNA: TGCGCCAGCAGCTTGGAGGGGTGGTCACCCCTCCACTTT. The encoded protein is CASSLEGWSPLHF.

The chain links TRBV3-1 (or the pseudogene TRBV3-2) to TRBJ2-7; TRBD1 aligns across 8 bases. Germline CDR1 is LGHDT and CDR2 is YNNKEL (reference sequence). V lost 1 base, J lost 5 bases, and 10 bases stayed unmatched. The CDR3 length is 16 residues. CDR3 sequence: CASSQAQTGVGDEQYV. As DNA, the CDR3 is TGTGCCAGCAGCCAAGCCCAGACAGGGGTTGGAGACGAGCAGTACGTC.

This clone has just a few counts. The chain uses TRBV28 and TRBJ1-6, with D possibly being TRBD1 (6 bases). V lost 5 bases, J lost 10 bases, and 9 bases lay in between. The CDR3 is made up of 12 amino acids. Germline V lookup: CDR1 MDHEN, CDR2 SYDVKM. The CDR3 region has the DNA TGTGCCAGCAGTCTCGACAGGTCACCCCTCCACTTT. Amino acid sequence: CASSLDRSPLHF.

V and J are TRBV5-8 and TRBJ2-6; 8 nucleotides match TRBD1. The V segment lost 1 base and the J segment 2 bases; nucleotides outside the gene matches: 5. The CDR3 is made up of 17 amino acids. Germline V gives CDR1 SGHTS, CDR2 YDEGEE. DNA of the CDR3: TGTGCCAGCAGCTTGACAGGGGGGCCCACTGGGGCCAACGTCCTGACTTTC. Its translation: CASSLTGGPTGANVLTF.

V gene TRBV7-2 combines with J gene TRBJ1-3, with unresolved D. Deletions cut 6 bases from V and 0 bases from J, with 6 bases between. From germline, CDR1 is SGHTA and CDR2 FQGNSA. This CDR3 spans 13 amino acids. Here the CDR3 reads CASRDFSGNTIYF. CDR3 DNA: TGTGCCAGCAGGGACTTCTCTGGAAACACCATATATTTT.